The 17 T cell receptor beta chains below all came from one sample that was sequenced in a study of blood T cell repertoires in COVID-19. Here immunoSEQ multiplex PCR was the method, and the copy in TCRdb shows in-frame clones only, minus some. This sample yields about half a million clones, of which 70% to 90% are seen a single time; about 3.2% belongs to the top ten. Sequencing input: peripheral blood. These receptors all come from a human donor in a cohort sampled during active COVID-19.

The chain has TRBV19 and TRBJ1-5; 7 nucleotides align to TRBD1. V lost 10 bases, J lost 0 bases, and 6 bases stayed unmatched. CDR1 and CDR2 (germline): LNHDA, SQIVND (reference sequence). This CDR3 is 14 amino acids long. The CDR3 DNA sequence: TGTGCCACAGTACAGGGGAATAGCAATCAGCCCCAGCATTTT. Amino acids: CATVQGNSNQPQHF.

This clone was observed a single time. The chain carries TRBV7-8 and TRBJ2-7, with D possibly TRBD1 on 7 matching bases. Germline CDR1 and CDR2: SGHVS and FQNEAQ. CDR3 length: 15 amino acids. V lost 1 base and J 6 bases, leaving 16 bases between the germline ends. The CDR3 sequence: CASSLGRGVRGEQYF. The DNA for the CDR3 is TGTGCCAGCAGCTTAGGCAGGGGGGTGAGAGGCGAGCAGTACTTC.

The gene calls are TRBV10-2 and TRBJ1-2; maybe TRBD1 (6 bases). The CDR3 runs to 14 residues. Deletions cut 3 bases from V and 2 bases from J, with 10 bases between. CDR1 WSHSY and CDR2 SAAADI come from the germline V gene. The CDR3 loop is CASSERGTNYGYTF. The CDR3 coding sequence is TGCGCCAGCAGTGAAAGGGGGACCAACTATGGCTACACCTTC.

CDR3 residues: CASSPWTGGVADTQYF. The CDR3 DNA reads TGTGCCAGCAGCCCATGGACAGGGGGGGTAGCAGATACGCAGTATTTT. This sequence joins TRBV5-4 and TRBJ2-3; 10 nucleotides line up with TRBD1. The length of the CDR3 is 16 residues. Looked up from germline, CDR1 is SGHNT and CDR2 is YYREEE (reference sequence). With V trimmed by 4 bases and J by 4 bases, 9 bases remained unmatched.

The V call is TRBV25-1, the J call TRBJ2-2, with 7 bases fitting TRBD2. CDR1 is MGHDK, CDR2 SYGVNS, per germline. The CDR3 covers 15 residues. The V gene end was trimmed by 5 bases and the J gene end by 4 bases; junction bases not matched to a gene: 7. The CDR3 sequence is CASSPRLAPTGELFF. CDR3 DNA: TGTGCCAGCAGTCCCAGACTAGCTCCCACCGGGGAGCTGTTTTTT.

The gene calls are TRBV27 and TRBJ2-7, with 7 positions matching TRBD2. The CDR3 contains 15 residues. Germline V CDR1 and CDR2: MNHEY, SMNVEV (reference sequence). V trimming: 6 bases; J trimming: 3 bases; junction bases outside the gene matches: 11. CDR3 amino acids: CASSEGTTRRYEQYF. The DNA of the CDR3 is TGTGCCAGCAGCGAAGGGACTACCCGGCGCTACGAGCAGTACTTC.

The chain has TRBV7-8 and TRBJ2-3, with 7 nucleotides matching TRBD2. The CDR3 is 14 amino acids. Germline values: CDR1 SGHVS, CDR2 FQNEAQ. With 2 bases clipped from V and 9 bases from J, the junction kept 8 bases outside the gene matches. CDR3 in amino acids: CASSLTSELRTQYF. CDR3 DNA sequence: TGTGCCAGCAGCTTAACTAGCGAGCTCCGGACGCAGTATTTT.

This clone was seen more than once but under ten times. This chain uses TRBV28 with TRBJ2-3, with TRBD2 matching 8 bases. This CDR3 is built from 16 residues. V was pared by 0 bases and J by 1 base, with 3 bases of the junction left unmatched. Germline CDR1 and CDR2: MDHEN and SYDVKM. In DNA, the CDR3 is TGTGCCAGCAGTTTATGGACTAGCGTACGCACAGATACGCAGTATTTT. Protein sequence: CASSLWTSVRTDTQYF.

The chain uses TRBV4-3 and TRBJ2-3, with D possibly TRBD2 on 6 matching bases. The CDR3 spans 17 residues. V was pared by 3 bases and J by 0 bases, with 16 bases between. Germline lookup yields CDR1 LGHNA and CDR2 YSLEER. CDR3 sequence reads: CASSQLLGRDSTDTQYF. The CDR3 region has the DNA TGCGCCAGCAGCCAGCTCCTTGGGCGGGATAGCACAGATACGCAGTATTTT.

The gene calls are TRBV5-1 and TRBJ2-1, with D perhaps TRBD1 (6 bases). The germline CDR1 and CDR2 sequences are SGHRS and YFSETQ. Trimming stripped 0 bases from V and 10 bases from J, with 8 bases between. The CDR3 has 12 amino acids. The CDR3 loop is CASSLGGTEQFF. For the CDR3, the DNA is TGCGCCAGCAGCTTGGGGGGGACAGAGCAGTTCTTC.

This chain joins TRBV7-3 and TRBJ2-1; D may be TRBD1 (7 bases). V was trimmed by 4 bases and J by 6 bases, leaving 22 bases between them. Looked up from germline, CDR1 is SGHTA and CDR2 is FQGTGA. The CDR3 length is 17 residues. CDR3 sequence reads: CASSSGPGRGVSNEQFF. The CDR3 bases are TGTGCCAGCAGCTCGGGCCCGGGCAGGGGGGTTAGCAATGAGCAGTTCTTC.

This chain joins TRBV3-1 (or the pseudogene TRBV3-2) and TRBJ2-7, with 11 bases that match TRBD2. J gave up 4 bases and V 1 base, and 6 bases lay outside the gene matches. The CDR3 sequence is 16 residues long. The germline CDR1 and CDR2 sequences are LGHDT and YNNKEL (reference sequence). The CDR3 here is CASSQGLAGGTYEQYF. For the CDR3, the DNA is TGTGCCAGCAGCCAAGGCCTAGCGGGAGGTACTTACGAGCAGTACTTC.

This clone was picked up one time. This sequence joins TRBV5-1 and TRBJ2-3, with D possibly TRBD2 on 6 matching bases. Between the trimmed V and J ends, which lost 7 bases and 0 bases, there was a span of 12 bases. The CDR3 runs 14 residues. Germline CDR1 reads SGHRS; CDR2 reads YFSETQ. This chain's CDR3 is CASAGTASTDTQYF. The CDR3 bases are TGCGCCAGCGCAGGGACTGCCAGCACAGATACGCAGTATTTT.

The rearrangement links TRBV9 to TRBJ2-7; D not certain. This CDR3 spans 14 amino acids. Trimming cost V 2 bases and J 4 bases, with 13 bases left between them. Germline CDR1 reads SGDLS; CDR2 reads YYNGEE. CDR3 sequence reads: CASSVESHSYEQYF. In DNA form, the CDR3 reads TGTGCCAGCAGCGTCGAGTCCCATTCGTACGAGCAGTACTTC.

This sequence joins TRBV7-9 and TRBJ2-3; 11 nucleotides match TRBD2. Germline-derived CDR1 and CDR2 are SEHNR and FQNEAQ (reference sequence). Germline trimming cut 5 bases from V and 1 base from J; bases unmatched to any gene: 2. There are 15 residues in the CDR3. The CDR3 nucleotides are TGTGCCAGCAGCGGGACTAGCGGAGGCACAGATACGCAGTATTTT. Translating gives CASSGTSGGTDTQYF.

The chain recombines TRBV28 with TRBJ2-2; the D gene is possibly TRBD1 (5 bases). V was trimmed by 11 bases and J by 9 bases, leaving 10 bases between them. CDR1 MDHEN and CDR2 SYDVKM come from the germline V gene. The length of the CDR3 is 10 residues. The CDR3 DNA reads TGTGCCGCAGGGATCAGGGAGCTGTTTTTT. It encodes CAAGIRELFF.

The sample holds a few counts of this clone. V and J are TRBV21-1 and TRBJ2-4; TRBD2, as called in the table, went unchecked against the DNA. TRBV21-1 is recorded as a pseudogene. This CDR3 has 16 amino acids. The CDR3 bases are TGTGCCAGCAGCCCCCGACTAGCGGGAGCCAAAAACATTCAGTACTTC. Protein product: CASSPRLAGAKNIQYF.